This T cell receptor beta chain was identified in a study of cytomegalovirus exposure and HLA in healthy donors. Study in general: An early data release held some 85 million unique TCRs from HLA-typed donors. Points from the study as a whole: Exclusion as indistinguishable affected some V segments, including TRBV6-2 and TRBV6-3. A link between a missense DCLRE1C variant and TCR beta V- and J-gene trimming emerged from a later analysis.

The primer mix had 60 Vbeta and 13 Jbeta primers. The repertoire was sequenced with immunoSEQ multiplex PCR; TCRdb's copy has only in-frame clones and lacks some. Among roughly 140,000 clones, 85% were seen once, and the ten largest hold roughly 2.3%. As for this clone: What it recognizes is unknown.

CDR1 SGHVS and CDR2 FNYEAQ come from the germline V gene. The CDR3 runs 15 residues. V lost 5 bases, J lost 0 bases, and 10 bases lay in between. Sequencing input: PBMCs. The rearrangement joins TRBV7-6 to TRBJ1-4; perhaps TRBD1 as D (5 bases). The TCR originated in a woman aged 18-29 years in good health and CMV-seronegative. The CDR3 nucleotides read TGTGCCAGCAGCCCTTCAGGGCCAACTAATGAAAAACTGTTTTTT. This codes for CASSPSGPTNEKLFF.